A single sample is the source of the 26 T cell receptor beta chains below, sequenced in a study of T cells in Graves' hyperthyroidism and ophthalmopathy. Researchers took RNA transcripts and amplified the TCR beta CDR3 regions from them. Initially, a first-round RT-PCR of the TCR CDR3 employed the HTBI primer set. TCRdb independently ran MiXCR on the multiplex PCR reads; one entry per CDR3 protein. The sample includes 400,000 to 500,000 distinct CDR3 sequences, over 12% of them seen just once. The source material was blood. The receptors were sampled from a young man with Graves' ophthalmopathy.

This clonotype has at least ten counts. V gene TRBV10-3 combines with J gene TRBJ2-7; no definite D call. The CDR3 is 12 residues long. Germline V gene sequence: CDR1 ENHRY, CDR2 SYGVKD. V was pared by 2 bases and J by 6 bases, with 8 bases between. The CDR3 DNA is TGTGCCATCAGTGAGAGTGTTATCGAGCAGTACTTC. It translates to CAISESVIEQYF.

This clonotype has a handful of counts. A much larger clone lies one base from this, so it may be a read error. The chain uses TRBV2 and TRBJ1-4; 7 bases line up with TRBD1. V gave up 7 bases and J gave up 2 bases; unmatched junction bases: 7. The CDR3 spans 15 residues. Germline CDR1 is SNHLY and CDR2 is FYNNEI. CDR3 DNA: TGTGCCAGCACGGAGGGGACAGCGACTAATGAAAAACTGTTTTTT. Residues: CASTEGTATNEKLFF.

This clonotype occurred many times. The chain joins TRBV14 to TRBJ1-2; tentatively, D is TRBD1 (6 bases). CDR1 and CDR2 from the germline V gene are SGHDN and FVKESK. This CDR3 is built from 16 residues. Trimming removed 1 base at V and 3 bases at J, with 15 bases between. The CDR3 DNA follows: TGTGCCAGCAGCCAAGCGGCGGCGGGGGGCGACTATGGCTACACCTTC. Its translation: CASSQAAAGGDYGYTF.

The chain recombines TRBV7-9 with TRBJ1-6; D is perhaps TRBD1 (6 bases). CDR3 length: 15 residues. CDR1 and CDR2 (germline): SEHNR, FQNEAQ (reference sequence). Trimming removed 2 bases at V and 5 bases at J, with 10 bases between. CDR3 nucleotide sequence: TGTGCCAGCAGCTTAACCAGGGGAAATAATTCACCCCTCCACTTT. Protein: CASSLTRGNNSPLHF. Looking up the rest from reference TRBV7-9 and TRBJ1-6 gives the full variable domain: DTGVSQNPRHKITKRGQNVTFRCDPISEHNRLYWYRQTLGQGPEFLTYFQNEAQLEKSRLLSDRFSAERPKGSFSTLEIQRTEQGDSAMYLCASSLTRGNNSPLHFGNGTRLTVT.

This clonotype was seen ten or more times. The chain combines TRBV11-2 with TRBJ2-1, with 10 bases matching TRBD1. Germline CDR1 and CDR2: SGHAT and FQNNGV. The J segment lost 9 bases and the V segment lost 4 bases, leaving 9 bases of the junction unmatched. The CDR3 loop spans 15 amino acids. CDR3 bases: TGTGCCAGCAGCTCAGGGGGGACAGGGGCAGGTGAGCAGTTCTTC. It is translated as CASSSGGTGAGEQFF.

This clonotype was seen at least ten times. This chain joins TRBV7-2 and TRBJ2-3, with a possible D match to TRBD2 (5 bases). Germline V gene sequence: CDR1 SGHTA, CDR2 FQGNSA. Trimming removed 3 bases from V and 1 base from J, with 8 bases in between. This CDR3 has 14 residues. The CDR3 DNA reads TGTGCCAGCAGCTTGATTAGCGGCACAGATACGCAGTATTTT. As protein: CASSLISGTDTQYF.

This clonotype was found a few times. The genes are TRBV5-8 and TRBJ2-7; possible D gene TRBD2, 5 bases. There are 14 residues in the CDR3. Trimming cost V 3 bases and J 1 base, with 11 bases left between them. Germline-derived CDR1 and CDR2 are SGHTS and YDEGEE. The CDR3 reads CASSSRTGSYEQYF. In DNA form, the CDR3 reads TGTGCCAGCAGCTCCAGGACGGGATCCTACGAGCAGTACTTC.

This clonotype was detected many times. This chain joins TRBV10-3 and TRBJ2-2, with D maybe TRBD2 (6 bases). The CDR3 loop spans 15 amino acids. Germline V gives CDR1 ENHRY, CDR2 SYGVKD. V shed 8 bases and J shed 1 base, with 14 bases lying between them. For the CDR3, the DNA is TGTGCCATCGCCGGGGGACCACTGAACACCGGGGAGCTGTTTTTT. Its protein product is CAIAGGPLNTGELFF.

A word on this clonotype: A much larger clone is a single base away; this may be a read error. This chain joins TRBV6-2 or TRBV6-3 and TRBJ2-1, with a weak D call TRBD1 (6 bases). This CDR3 has 15 amino acids. Trimming left V 5 bases short and J 4 bases short, with 15 bases between. Germline lookup yields CDR1 MNHEY and CDR2 SVGEGT. The CDR3, as DNA: TGTGCCAGCAGTGGGGACACACAGGGTTACAATGAGCAGTTCTTC. This translates into CASSGDTQGYNEQFF.

This clonotype has at least ten counts. V usage is TRBV29-1 and J usage is TRBJ2-7, with TRBD1 matching over 12 bases. Trimming removed 2 bases from V and 5 bases from J; junction bases left unmatched: 4. Looked up from germline, CDR1 is SQVTM and CDR2 is ANQGSEA. The CDR3 runs 14 residues. CDR3 sequence reads: CSVESGTGGDEQYF. The CDR3 region has the DNA TGCAGCGTTGAATCCGGGACAGGGGGCGACGAGCAGTACTTC.

The rearrangement links TRBV2 to TRBJ2-5, with D possibly matching TRBD1 (6 bases). Germline CDR1 reads SNHLY; CDR2 reads FYNNEI. The V and J ends lost 4 bases and 2 bases respectively, with 17 bases between them. The CDR3 totals 16 residues. CDR3 residues: CASSGGHRAPQETQYF. The CDR3 DNA sequence: TGTGCCAGCAGTGGGGGGCACAGGGCGCCACAAGAGACCCAGTACTTC.

This clonotype has only one observation. With a much larger clone just one base away, this may be a read error. The genes are TRBV6-1 and TRBJ1-2, with a weak D call TRBD1 (5 bases). The CDR3 covers 14 residues. The ends were cut back, 0 bases at V and 7 bases at J, with 12 bases in the middle. The V gene's germline CDR1 is MNHNS and CDR2 SASEGT. The CDR3 sequence is CASSEASRGGGYTF. CDR3 in DNA: TGTGCCAGCAGTGAAGCCTCGAGGGGCGGTGGCTACACCTTC.

This clonotype was counted a few times. The chain links TRBV19 to TRBJ2-5; D possibly corresponds to TRBD1 (6 bases). Trimming shortened V by 5 bases and J by 4 bases, and 14 bases separated the two germline ends. This CDR3 spans 14 amino acids. From germline, CDR1 is LNHDA and CDR2 SQIVND (reference sequence). The CDR3, as DNA: TGTGCCAGTAGTCTCAGGGGTATCGCAGAGACCCAGTACTTC. This translates into CASSLRGIAETQYF.

This clonotype occurred many times. The chain uses TRBV27 and TRBJ2-7; the D gene could be TRBD1 or TRBD2 (5 bases each). Germline lookup yields CDR1 MNHEY and CDR2 SMNVEV (reference sequence). Between the trimmed V and J ends, which lost 4 bases and 2 bases, there was a span of 12 bases. The CDR3 contains 14 residues. The CDR3 is CASSSLPGPYEQYF. In nucleotides, the CDR3 is TGTGCCAGCAGTTCCCTCCCGGGGCCCTACGAGCAGTACTTC.

This clonotype was seen ten or more times. The rearrangement joins TRBV7-6 to TRBJ2-7, with TRBD2 identical over 8 bases. Germline V gene lookup returns CDR1 SGHVS and CDR2 FNYEAQ. The CDR3 is 15 amino acids. J was trimmed by 6 bases and V by 5 bases; bases with no gene match: 12. DNA of the CDR3: TGTGCCAGCAGCCCTCCCGGGGGGGAATATACCGAGCAGTACTTC. Residues: CASSPPGGEYTEQYF.

This clonotype was counted at least ten times. The rearrangement joins TRBV28 to TRBJ2-7; tentatively, D is TRBD1 (5 bases). V lost 4 bases to trimming and J lost 2 bases, with 6 bases between them. The CDR3 has 12 residues. The V gene's germline CDR1 is MDHEN and CDR2 SYDVKM. CDR3 protein: CASSWTTYEQYF. The CDR3 DNA is TGTGCCAGCAGTTGGACAACCTACGAGCAGTACTTC.

This clonotype was detected many times. This chain links TRBV7-2 with TRBJ2-7, with 7 bases fitting TRBD1. This CDR3 comprises 13 residues. V was pared by 8 bases and J by 5 bases, with 9 bases of the junction left unmatched. Per germline, CDR1 SGHTA and CDR2 FQGNSA. The CDR3 region has the DNA TGTGCCAGCGGATCCCAGGGGGTCAACGAGCAGTACTTC. It yields the protein CASGSQGVNEQYF.

V usage is TRBV7-6 and J usage is TRBJ1-1, with a possible D match to TRBD1 (5 bases). V was cut by 5 bases and J by 7 bases, with 23 bases left in between. The V gene's germline CDR1 is SGHVS and CDR2 FNYEAQ. The CDR3 contains 16 residues. CDR3 nucleotide sequence: TGTGCCAGCAGCCGAGGGGCCAGGGTGGGTTTCTTTGAAGCTTTCTTT. Translated: CASSRGARVGFFEAFF.

Written as DNA, the CDR3 is TGTGCCAGCAGCTTGGAGAGCGGGGGGAATGAAAAACTGTTTTTT. This codes for CASSLESGGNEKLFF. This chain links TRBV5-6 with TRBJ1-4; D is possibly TRBD1 (5 bases). Germline assignment: CDR1 SGHDT and CDR2 YYEEEE. Trimming removed 0 bases at V and 5 bases at J, with 11 bases between. There are 15 residues in the CDR3.

This clonotype has at least ten counts. The rearrangement links TRBV6-1 to TRBJ1-2, with TRBD1 matching 11 bases. With V trimmed by 7 bases and J by 5 bases, 9 bases remained unmatched. CDR1 is MNHNS, CDR2 SASEGT, per germline. This CDR3 spans 15 amino acids. Here the CDR3 DNA reads TGTGCCAGCATTCCTCGGACAGGGGGCTATTATGGCTACACCTTC. As protein: CASIPRTGGYYGYTF.

V usage is TRBV29-1 and J usage is TRBJ1-4, with 10 bases identical to TRBD1. This CDR3 is 16 amino acids long. V shed 5 bases and J 7 bases; nucleotides not matched to a gene: 13. Germline CDR1 SQVTM, CDR2 ANQGSEA. In DNA, the CDR3 is TGCAGCGTTAATTGGTCCCGGGACAGGGGTTCTGAAAAACTGTTTTTT. Protein product: CSVNWSRDRGSEKLFF.

The gene calls are TRBV9 and TRBJ2-3; 7 positions match TRBD1. The germline gives CDR1 SGDLS, CDR2 YYNGEE. This CDR3 region has 15 residues. V shed 2 bases, J shed 2 bases, and the junction held 5 bases outside the gene matches. The CDR3 DNA reads as TGTGCCAGCAGCGTTAGGGGGCCCCCCACAGATACGCAGTATTTT. Translation: CASSVRGPPTDTQYF.

As for this clonotype: A read error may explain this, as a much larger clone is one base away. The chain has TRBV10-3 and TRBJ2-3; 7 bases match TRBD2. Germline assignment: CDR1 ENHRY and CDR2 SYGVKD. This CDR3 comprises 14 residues. V gave up 8 bases and J gave up 5 bases; unmatched junction bases: 10. CDR3 protein: CAIDSGVSGDTQYF. CDR3 DNA: TGTGCCATCGACAGCGGGGTGAGTGGAGATACGCAGTATTTT.

The chain uses TRBV10-3 and TRBJ2-1; 11 bases line up with TRBD2. The CDR3 has 18 amino acids. Trimming took 0 bases from V and 7 from J; bases not matched to a gene: 11. Per the germline V gene, CDR1 is ENHRY and CDR2 is SYGVKD. The CDR3 DNA follows: TGTGCCATCAGTGAGTCCGGGAATAGCGGGGGGGCGAAGAATGAGCAGTTCTTC. This codes for CAISESGNSGGAKNEQFF.

This clonotype was detected ten times or more. The CDR3 region has the DNA TGTGCCATCAGTGGACTAGGTAGAATGAACACTGAAGCTTTCTTT. Translating it yields CAISGLGRMNTEAFF. The rearrangement links TRBV10-3 to TRBJ1-1; D gene uncertain. This CDR3 contains 15 residues. Trimming cost V 4 bases and J 0 bases, with 12 bases left between them. Germline V lookup: CDR1 ENHRY, CDR2 SYGVKD.

The sample holds many counts of this clonotype. This chain joins TRBV11-3 and TRBJ2-1; maybe TRBD1 (5 bases). CDR3 size: 14 residues. Trimming removed 2 bases from V and 5 bases from J, with 10 bases in between. The germline gives CDR1 SGHNT, CDR2 YENEEA. CDR3: CASSLTMDNNEQFF. For the CDR3, the DNA is TGTGCCAGCAGCTTAACAATGGACAACAATGAGCAGTTCTTC.